Listed below are T cell receptor beta chains from one sample, sequenced in a study of cytomegalovirus exposure and HLA in healthy donors. Repertoires were generated with immunoSEQ multiplex PCR, while TCRdb's copy carries only in-frame clones and drops some. This sample has around 150,000 clones, with about 85% found just once. The source material was PBMCs. Every receptor here comes from a man aged 18 to 30 in good health and CMV-seropositive. Each CDR3 is given with its conserved first and last residue. D genes are given only for firm matches. Size is stated for part of the rows, as once, few or many counts, or as a class when the clone is expanded.

V gene,J gene,D gene,clone size,CDR3 DNA,CDR3 protein
TRBV5-5,TRBJ1-1,-,-,TGTGCCAGTTCGACCAAAGGAGACACTGAAGCTTTCTTT,CASSTKGDTEAFF
TRBV2,TRBJ2-2,-,-,TGTGCCAGCAGTGCGGGTTGGACCGGGGAGCTGTTTTTT,CASSAGWTGELFF
TRBV5-1,TRBJ1-6,TRBD1,-,TGCGCCAGCAGCTTGGCCGGGACAGTCTATAATTCACCCCTCCACTTT,CASSLAGTVYNSPLHF
TRBV2,TRBJ1-1,-,-,TGTGCCAGCAGTGACGCTGAAGCTTTCTTT,CASSDAEAFF
TRBV30,TRBJ1-5,TRBD1,-,TGTGCCTGGAGTGCAGGAGACAGGGGCAATCAGCCCCAGCATTTT,CAWSAGDRGNQPQHF
TRBV2,TRBJ2-7,TRBD1,-,TGTGCCAGGAGGACAGGAACCTACGAGCAGTACTTC,CARRTGTYEQYF
TRBV4-2,TRBJ2-2,-,-,TGTGCCAGCAGCCCGGTCACCGGGGAGCTGTTTTTT,CASSPVTGELFF
TRBV18,TRBJ2-7,TRBD2,-,TGTGCCAGCTCACCAGCGGGACTAGCGGGGGGCACCGCCCGCGAGCAGTACTTC,CASSPAGLAGGTAREQYF
TRBV10-3,TRBJ1-2,-,-,TGTGCCATCACCTCCAACAGGGTCTACACCTTC,CAITSNRVYTF
TRBV13,TRBJ2-6,-,-,TGTGCCAGCAGCTTCAGGGTCACGGGCTCTGGGGCCAACGTCCTGACTTTC,CASSFRVTGSGANVLTF
TRBV28,TRBJ2-7,TRBD1,-,TGTGCCAGCAGTTTGGCGGGACAGGGCAGCTACGAGCAGTACTTC,CASSLAGQGSYEQYF
TRBV7-6,TRBJ2-5,TRBD2,-,TGTGCCAGCAGCTCGGGGGGACTAGCGGGGAAAGAGACCCAGTACTTC,CASSSGGLAGKETQYF
TRBV15,TRBJ1-4,-,-,TGTGCCACCAGCATCGACCGGGACGGGGGAAGACTGTTTTTT,CATSIDRDGGRLFF
TRBV15,TRBJ1-1,-,-,TGTGCCACCAGCAGAGATCCTGCCCGACAGGCAATGAACACTGAAGCTTTCTTT,CATSRDPARQAMNTEAFF
TRBV6-6,TRBJ1-1,-,-,TGTGCCAGCATTCGTGGATGGCAGGGTCATACTGAAGCTTTCTTT,CASIRGWQGHTEAFF
TRBV18,TRBJ1-2,-,-,TGTGCCAGCTCACCGGGGCTAGCACAGGGAAACCGTACTAACTATGGCTACACCTTC,CASSPGLAQGNRTNYGYTF
TRBV10-3,TRBJ2-5,TRBD2,-,TGTGCCATCAGTGGTTCTAGCGGGGGTTTCGAGACCCAGTACTTC,CAISGSSGGFETQYF
TRBV30,TRBJ1-1,TRBD1,once,TGTGCCTGGAGTGGAAGGGGTACGACAGGGAGGACTGAAGCTTTCTTT,CAWSGRGTTGRTEAFF
TRBV14,TRBJ1-2,TRBD1,-,TGTGCCAGCAGCCAGCTCTTAGGGACAGGAGACCTATATGGCTACACCTTC,CASSQLLGTGDLYGYTF
TRBV4-1,TRBJ1-2,TRBD1,-,TGCGCCAGCAGCCAAGGCATAGGTGGAGGGGGCGATGGGTATGGCTACACCTTC,CASSQGIGGGGDGYGYTF
TRBV5-6,TRBJ2-7,-,-,TGTGCCAGCAGCTTAGTTGGGAGCTCCTACGAGCAGTACTTC,CASSLVGSSYEQYF
TRBV5-1,TRBJ1-4,-,-,TGCGCCAGCAGCGACTCCTCTAGATTCGGCAACGAAAAACTGTTTTTT,CASSDSSRFGNEKLFF
TRBV7-6,TRBJ2-3,-,-,TGTGCCAGCAGCTCAACGTCGGGAGCGCAGTATTTT,CASSSTSGAQYF
TRBV5-8,TRBJ2-5,TRBD1,-,TGTGCCAGCAGCCCACTGGACGGACAGGGCGATTTCGAGACCCAGTACTTC,CASSPLDGQGDFETQYF
TRBV5-5,TRBJ1-1,TRBD1,-,TGTGCCAGCAGCTTGGGGGGACAGGCCACTGAAGCTTTCTTT,CASSLGGQATEAFF
TRBV27,TRBJ2-7,-,-,TGTGCCAGCAGTTTAAACGGCAACGGGGCCTACGAGCAGTACTTC,CASSLNGNGAYEQYF
TRBV5-6,TRBJ1-5,-,-,TGTGCCAGCAGCTGGGCGGGGGAGAGCAATCAGCCCCAGCATTTT,CASSWAGESNQPQHF
TRBV25-1,TRBJ2-5,-,once,TGTGCCAGCAGTGACCTCAAATCTTACCCCAGGGGGGAGCAGTACTTC,CASSDLKSYPRGEQYF
TRBV5-4,TRBJ1-4,-,-,TGTGCCAGCAGCTTGTCAGGGGCCAATGAAAAACTGTTTTTT,CASSLSGANEKLFF